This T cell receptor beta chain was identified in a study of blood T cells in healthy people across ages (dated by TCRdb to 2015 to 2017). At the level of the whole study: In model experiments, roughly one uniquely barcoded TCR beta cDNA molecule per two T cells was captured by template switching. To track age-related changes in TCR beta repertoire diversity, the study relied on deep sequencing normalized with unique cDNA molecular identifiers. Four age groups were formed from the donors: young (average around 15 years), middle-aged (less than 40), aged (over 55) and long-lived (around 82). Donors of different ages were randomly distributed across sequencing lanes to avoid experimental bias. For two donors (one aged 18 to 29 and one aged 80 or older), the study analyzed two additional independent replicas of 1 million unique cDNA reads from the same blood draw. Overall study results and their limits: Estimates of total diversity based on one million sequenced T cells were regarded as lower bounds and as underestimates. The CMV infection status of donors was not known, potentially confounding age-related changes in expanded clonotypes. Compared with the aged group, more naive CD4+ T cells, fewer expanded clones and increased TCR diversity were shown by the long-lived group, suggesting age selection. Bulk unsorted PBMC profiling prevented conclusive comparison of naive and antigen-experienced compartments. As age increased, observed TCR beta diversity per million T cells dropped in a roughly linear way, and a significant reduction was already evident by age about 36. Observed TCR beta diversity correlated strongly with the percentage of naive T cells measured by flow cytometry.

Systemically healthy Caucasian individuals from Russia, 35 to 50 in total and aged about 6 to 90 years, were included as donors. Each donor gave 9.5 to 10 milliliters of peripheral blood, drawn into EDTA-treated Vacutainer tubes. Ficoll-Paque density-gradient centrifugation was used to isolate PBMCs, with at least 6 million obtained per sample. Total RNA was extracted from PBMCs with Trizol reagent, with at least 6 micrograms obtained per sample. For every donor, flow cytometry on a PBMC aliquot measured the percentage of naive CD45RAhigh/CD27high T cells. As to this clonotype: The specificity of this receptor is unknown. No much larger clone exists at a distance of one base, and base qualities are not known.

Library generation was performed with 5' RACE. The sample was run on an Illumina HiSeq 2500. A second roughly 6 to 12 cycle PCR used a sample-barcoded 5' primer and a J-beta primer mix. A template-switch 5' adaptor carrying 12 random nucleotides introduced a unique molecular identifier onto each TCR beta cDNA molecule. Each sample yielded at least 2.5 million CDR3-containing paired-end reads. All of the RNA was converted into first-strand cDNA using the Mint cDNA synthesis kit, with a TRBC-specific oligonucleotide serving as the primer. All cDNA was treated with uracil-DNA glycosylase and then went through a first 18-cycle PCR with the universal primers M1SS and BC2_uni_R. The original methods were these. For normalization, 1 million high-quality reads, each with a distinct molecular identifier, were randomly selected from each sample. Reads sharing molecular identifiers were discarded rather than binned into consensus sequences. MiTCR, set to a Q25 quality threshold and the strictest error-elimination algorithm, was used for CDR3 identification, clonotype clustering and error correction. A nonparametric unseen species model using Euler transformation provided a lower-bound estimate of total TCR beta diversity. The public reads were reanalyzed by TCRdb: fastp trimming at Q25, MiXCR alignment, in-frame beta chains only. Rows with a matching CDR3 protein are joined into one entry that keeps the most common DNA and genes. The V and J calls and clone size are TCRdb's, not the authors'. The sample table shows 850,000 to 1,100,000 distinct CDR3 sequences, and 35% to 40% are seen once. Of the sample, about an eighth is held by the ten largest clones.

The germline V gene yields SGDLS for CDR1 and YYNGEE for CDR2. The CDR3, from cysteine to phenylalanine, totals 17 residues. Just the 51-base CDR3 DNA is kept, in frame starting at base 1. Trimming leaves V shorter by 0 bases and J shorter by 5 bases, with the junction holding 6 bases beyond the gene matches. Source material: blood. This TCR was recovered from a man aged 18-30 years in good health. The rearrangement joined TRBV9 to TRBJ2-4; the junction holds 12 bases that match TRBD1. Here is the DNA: TGTGCCAGCAGCGTAGCTGGGACAGGGGGCGGCGAAAACATTCAGTACTTC. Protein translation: CASSVAGTGGGENIQYF.